The 23 T cell receptor beta chains below all came from one sample that was sequenced in a study of T-cell memory formation after mild COVID-19. TCRdb recomputed calls from the 5' RACE reads with MiXCR, one row per CDR3 protein. Altogether 400,000 to 450,000 distinct CDR3 sequences are present, about 20% being singletons, with the ten largest covering about 22%. Sequencing was carried out using PBMCs or a T cell subset sorted from them (not recorded which). All receptors derive from a man between 18 and 29 years old who had mild COVID-19 (a few samples of this study predate the infection). Cell type and time point are not known.

The chain employs TRBV13 and TRBJ2-7; D is ambiguous. The CDR3 covers 15 residues. V lost 2 bases and J lost 0, with 11 bases in between. Germline V gene data show CDR1 as PRHDT and CDR2 as FYEKMQ (reference sequence). The CDR3 sequence is CASSLMGIGSYEQYF. For the CDR3, the DNA is TGTGCCAGCAGCTTAATGGGAATTGGCTCCTACGAGCAGTACTTC. The full variable domain, with the rest looked up from reference TRBV13 and TRBJ2-7, is AAGVIQSPRHLIKEKRETATLKCYPIPRHDTVYWYQQGPGQDPQFLISFYEKMQSDKGSIPDRFSAQQFSDYHSELNMSSLELGDSALYFCASSLMGIGSYEQYFGPGTRLTVT.

This chain connects TRBV6-1 to TRBJ1-6; D unresolved. In germline, CDR1 is MNHNS, CDR2 SASEGT. Deletions cut 0 bases from V and 3 bases from J, with 9 bases between. CDR3 size: 16 residues. This CDR3 is CASSEARQLYNSPLHF. In nucleotides, the CDR3 is TGTGCCAGCAGTGAAGCGAGGCAGCTCTATAATTCACCCCTCCACTTT.

The rearrangement uses TRBV7-2 and TRBJ2-3; unclear D gene. V was trimmed by 5 bases and J by 5 bases, leaving 11 bases between them. Germline V lookup: CDR1 SGHTA, CDR2 FQGNSA. The CDR3 contains 13 residues. CDR3 bases: TGTGCCAGCAGCCTAGGGTCAAGAGATACGCAGTATTTT. Its translation is CASSLGSRDTQYF. Full variable domain (rest looked up from reference TRBV7-2 and TRBJ2-3): GAGVSQSPSNKVTEKGKDVELRCDPISGHTALYWYRQSLGQGLEFLIYFQGNSAPDKSGLPSDRFSAERTGGSVSTLTIQRTQQEDSAVYLCASSLGSRDTQYFGPGTRLTVL.

This clonotype was observed at least ten times. The chain is built from TRBV5-1 and TRBJ2-1; TRBD1 matches at 9 bases. After removal of 2 bases from V and 9 bases from J, the junction contained 9 bases not matched to a gene. In germline, CDR1 is SGHRS, CDR2 YFSETQ. The CDR3 runs to 15 residues. The CDR3 spells CASSFTGQGSVEQFF. CDR3 in DNA: TGCGCCAGCAGCTTTACGGGACAGGGTTCTGTTGAGCAGTTCTTC.

This clonotype has more than one count but fewer than ten. V gene TRBV7-2 combines with J gene TRBJ1-5, with 11 bases identical to TRBD1. CDR1 SGHTA and CDR2 FQGNSA come from the germline V gene. This CDR3 contains 16 residues. Trimming cost V 2 bases and J 6 bases; bases outside gene matches: 6. DNA of the CDR3: TGTGCCAGCAGCTTAAATGGACAGGGGGCCTTTCAGCCCCAGCATTTT. This translates into CASSLNGQGAFQPQHF. Using reference TRBV7-2 and TRBJ1-5 for the parts outside the CDR3, the full variable domain is GAGVSQSPSNKVTEKGKDVELRCDPISGHTALYWYRQSLGQGLEFLIYFQGNSAPDKSGLPSDRFSAERTGGSVSTLTIQRTQQEDSAVYLCASSLNGQGAFQPQHFGDGTRLSIL.

This clonotype was counted ten times or more. V usage is TRBV5-6 and J usage is TRBJ1-1; TRBD1 might be the D (5 bases). Germline CDR1 and CDR2: SGHDT and YYEEEE. This CDR3 has 13 amino acids. V was trimmed by 0 bases and J by 4 bases, leaving 7 bases between them. The chain's CDR3 is CASSLERGTEAFF. The CDR3 DNA follows: TGTGCCAGCAGCTTGGAGAGGGGCACTGAAGCTTTCTTT. Looking up the rest from reference TRBV5-6 and TRBJ1-1 gives the full variable domain: DAGVTQSPTHLIKTRGQQVTLRCSPKSGHDTVSWYQQALGQGPQFIFQYYEEEERQRGNFPDRFSGHQFPNYSSELNVNALLLGDSALYLCASSLERGTEAFFGQGTRLTVV.

V gene TRBV10-3 combines with J gene TRBJ2-1; D is unclear. The germline gives CDR1 ENHRY, CDR2 SYGVKD. The CDR3 is made up of 13 amino acids. Trimming stripped 0 bases from V and 9 bases from J, with 9 bases between. The DNA for the CDR3 is TGTGCCATCAGTGAGTCACTTCAAGGTGAGCAGTTCTTC. Amino acids: CAISESLQGEQFF.

The chain has TRBV10-2 and TRBJ2-3, with 9 bases lining up with TRBD1. Germline CDR1 WSHSY, CDR2 SAAADI. The length of the CDR3 is 18 residues. After removal of 6 bases from V and 2 bases from J, the junction contained 15 bases not matched to a gene. The DNA for the CDR3 is TGCGCCAGCAGATCCCCGTCCCGGGACAGGGCGACCACAGATACGCAGTATTTT. Its protein product is CASRSPSRDRATTDTQYF.

This clonotype has just a few counts. V usage is TRBV5-1 and J usage is TRBJ1-2; tentatively, D is TRBD1 (6 bases). The CDR3 sequence is 13 residues long. Trimming left V 5 bases short and J 2 bases short, with 10 bases between. In germline, CDR1 is SGHRS, CDR2 YFSETQ. The CDR3 bases are TGCGCCAGCAGTGAACAGGGAAACTATGGCTACACCTTC. It is translated as CASSEQGNYGYTF.

In its sample, this clonotype was seen a few times. The chain has TRBV5-1 and TRBJ2-7; TRBD2 matches 13 bases. This CDR3 has 13 amino acids. The V segment lost 7 bases and the J segment 4 bases; nucleotides outside the gene matches: 2. Germline V gives CDR1 SGHRS, CDR2 YFSETQ. The CDR3, as DNA: TGCGCCAGCGGACTAGCGGGGGATTACGAGCAGTACTTC. Translated, it gives CASGLAGDYEQYF. Full variable domain (remainder filled in from reference TRBV5-1 and TRBJ2-7): KAGVTQTPRYLIKTRGQQVTLSCSPISGHRSVSWYQQTPGQGLQFLFEYFSETQRNKGNFPGRFSGRQFSNSRSEMNVSTLELGDSALYLCASGLAGDYEQYFGPGTRLTVT.

This chain uses TRBV20-1 with TRBJ2-7; TRBD1 matches at 9 bases. V lost 5 bases and J lost 4; bases outside the gene matches: 3. The CDR3 loop spans 12 amino acids. Germline V CDR1 and CDR2: DFQATT, SNEGSKA (reference sequence). The chain's CDR3 is CSARGQGYEQYF. DNA of the CDR3: TGCAGTGCTCGGGGACAGGGATACGAGCAGTACTTC.

This clonotype was found many times. This rearrangement joins TRBV6-5 to TRBJ1-2; the D gene is possibly TRBD1 (5 bases). This CDR3 comprises 15 residues. Germline CDR1 MNHEY, CDR2 SVGAGI. The ends were cut back, 4 bases at V and 0 bases at J, with 12 bases in the middle. This CDR3 is CASSWGAEANYGYTF. Here the CDR3 DNA reads TGTGCCAGCAGTTGGGGCGCGGAAGCTAACTATGGCTACACCTTC.

The genes are TRBV6-5 and TRBJ1-2, with D uncertain. This CDR3 contains 15 residues. The germline gives CDR1 MNHEY, CDR2 SVGAGI. V lost 2 bases and J lost 4, with 14 bases in between. The CDR3 protein is CASSYEEAGSYGYTF. CDR3 sequence (DNA): TGTGCCAGCAGTTACGAGGAAGCGGGGTCCTATGGCTACACCTTC.

The chain uses TRBV6-5 and TRBJ1-6; the D is unclear. V lost 2 bases and J 10 bases, leaving 21 bases between the germline ends. The CDR3 runs to 17 residues. The germline V gene encodes CDR1 MNHEY and CDR2 SVGAGI. CDR3 sequence: CASSYQTYTVLGSPLHF. The DNA for the CDR3 is TGTGCCAGCAGTTACCAGACCTACACGGTCTTAGGGTCACCCCTCCACTTT.

CDR3 DNA sequence: TGCGCCAGCAGCCCCCTTGGATATCGGACTGAAGCTTTCTTT. Its translation: CASSPLGYRTEAFF. This chain links TRBV4-1 with TRBJ1-1; no firm D call. Germline CDR1 is MGHRA and CDR2 is YSYEKL. V dropped 4 bases and J dropped 5 bases, with 14 bases sitting between them. The CDR3 spans 14 residues.

A few counts support this clonotype. The rearrangement joins TRBV3-1 to TRBJ1-3; 8 bases match TRBD1. The germline V gene encodes CDR1 LGHDT and CDR2 YNNKEL (reference sequence). The CDR3 spans 16 residues. Trimming took 4 bases from V and 1 from J; bases not matched to a gene: 6. CDR3 protein: CASSPPWTGSGNTIYF. The CDR3 DNA sequence: TGTGCCAGCAGCCCGCCGTGGACAGGGTCTGGAAACACCATATATTTT.

The rearrangement links TRBV7-2 to TRBJ2-3; TRBD1 is a possible D gene (6 bases). Germline V CDR1 and CDR2: SGHTA, FQGNSA. This CDR3 comprises 16 residues. Trimming cost V 5 bases and J 3 bases, with 18 bases left between them. CDR3 residues: CASSRITGIWTDTQYF. In nucleotides, the CDR3 is TGTGCCAGCAGCCGAATTACAGGGATCTGGACAGATACGCAGTATTTT.

The chain is built from TRBV28 and TRBJ2-3; 7 bases fit TRBD1. The CDR3 has 14 amino acids. V gave up 6 bases and J gave up 2 bases; unmatched junction bases: 5. Germline CDR1 reads MDHEN; CDR2 reads SYDVKM. The CDR3 protein is CASRVGQSTDTQYF. For the CDR3, the DNA is TGTGCCAGCAGGGTGGGACAGTCCACAGATACGCAGTATTTT.

This clonotype was observed a handful of times. The CDR3 nucleotides read TGTGCCAGCAGGTCCCCGGGCTATGGCTACACCTTC. It specifies CASRSPGYGYTF. The V gene is TRBV28, the J gene TRBJ1-2; D is ambiguous. The CDR3 has 12 residues. Germline V gene sequence: CDR1 MDHEN, CDR2 SYDVKM. V was trimmed by 6 bases and J by 4 bases, leaving 9 bases between them.

The J gene is TRBJ1-1, the V gene TRBV20-1; D unresolved. CDR1 is DFQATT, CDR2 SNEGSKA, per germline (reference sequence). This CDR3 contains 14 residues. V lost 0 bases to trimming and J lost 1 base, with 9 bases between them. The CDR3 DNA is TGCAGTGCTAGAGATGGAGGGTGGAACACTGAAGCTTTCTTT. Amino acid sequence: CSARDGGWNTEAFF.

This clonotype was seen at least ten times. The chain links TRBV12-3 or TRBV12-4 to TRBJ2-5, with D hard to call. The CDR3 has 12 amino acids. V dropped 3 bases and J dropped 5 bases, with 7 bases sitting between them. The CDR3 region is CASSFIGETQYF. The CDR3 nucleotides read TGTGCCAGCAGTTTCATCGGGGAGACCCAGTACTTC.

This clonotype occurred a few times. V is TRBV6-2 or TRBV6-3 and J is TRBJ2-7; 8 nucleotides agree with TRBD2. CDR3 length: 13 amino acids. Losses at the gene ends were 0 bases for V and 7 bases for J; bases not matched to a gene: 2. In germline, CDR1 is MNHEY, CDR2 SVGEGT. In DNA, the CDR3 is TGTGCCAGCAGTTACTCTCCGGGAGGGGAGCAGTACGTC. This gives the protein CASSYSPGGEQYV.

This clonotype appeared many times. The V call is TRBV10-3, the J call TRBJ2-3; D gene ambiguous. Trimming removed 3 bases from V and 6 bases from J, with 19 bases in between. Germline V gene sequence: CDR1 ENHRY, CDR2 SYGVKD. The CDR3 is made up of 16 amino acids. Here the CDR3 reads CAISETRLVSTDTQYF. The CDR3 DNA sequence: TGTGCCATCAGTGAAACGAGGCTGGTTTCCACGGATACGCAGTATTTT.